The present entry profiles one TCR beta chain with its context. This specimen belongs to a study of blood T cell repertoires in COVID-19. Trimming cost V 5 bases and J 6 bases; bases outside gene matches: 12. This CDR3 has 16 residues. The germline CDR1 and CDR2 sequences are WNHNN and SYGVQD (reference sequence). Clones were read by immunoSEQ multiplex PCR, and TCRdb kept only the in-frame ones, dropping some. The repertoire holds more than 60,000 clones, with roughly 70% as singletons. This chain uses TRBV10-1 with TRBJ1-1; 10 bases align to TRBD1. The sequenced material came from peripheral blood. The origin of this receptor is a human donor with acute or convalescent COVID-19. The donor label of this sample is uncertain. CDR3 residues: CASSWNPDRGSAEAFF. CDR3 sequence (DNA): TGCGCCAGCAGTTGGAATCCGGACAGGGGGTCCGCTGAAGCTTTCTTT.